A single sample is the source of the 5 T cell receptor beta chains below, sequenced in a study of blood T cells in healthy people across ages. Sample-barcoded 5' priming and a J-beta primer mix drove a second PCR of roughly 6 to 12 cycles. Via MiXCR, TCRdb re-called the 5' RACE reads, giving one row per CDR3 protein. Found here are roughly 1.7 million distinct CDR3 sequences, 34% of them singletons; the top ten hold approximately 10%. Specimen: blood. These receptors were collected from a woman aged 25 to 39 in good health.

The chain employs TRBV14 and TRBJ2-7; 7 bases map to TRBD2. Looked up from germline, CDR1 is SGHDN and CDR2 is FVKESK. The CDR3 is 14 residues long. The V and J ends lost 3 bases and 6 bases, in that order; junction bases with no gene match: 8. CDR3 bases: TGTGCCAGCAGCCAGCCGGGACTAAGACCCGAGCAGTACTTC. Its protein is CASSQPGLRPEQYF.

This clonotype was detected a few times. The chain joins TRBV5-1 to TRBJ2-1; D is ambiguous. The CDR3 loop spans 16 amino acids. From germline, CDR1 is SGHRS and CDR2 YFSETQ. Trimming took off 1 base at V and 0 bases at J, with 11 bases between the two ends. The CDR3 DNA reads TGCGCCAGCAGCTTGAGTGGAGAAGGCTCCTACAATGAGCAGTTCTTC. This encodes CASSLSGEGSYNEQFF.

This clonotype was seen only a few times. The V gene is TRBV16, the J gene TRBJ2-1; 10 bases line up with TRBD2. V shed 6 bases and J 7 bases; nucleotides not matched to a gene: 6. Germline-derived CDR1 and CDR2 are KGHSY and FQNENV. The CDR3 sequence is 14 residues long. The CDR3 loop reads CASSLTAGGNEQFF. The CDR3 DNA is TGTGCCAGCAGTCTAACAGCGGGAGGGAATGAGCAGTTCTTC.

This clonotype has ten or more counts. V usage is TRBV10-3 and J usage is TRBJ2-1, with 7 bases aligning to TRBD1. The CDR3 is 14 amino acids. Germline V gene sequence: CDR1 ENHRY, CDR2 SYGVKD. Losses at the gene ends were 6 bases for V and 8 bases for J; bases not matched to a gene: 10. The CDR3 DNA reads TGTGCCATCAGAGCGACAGGGCAGTTTGATGAGCAGTTCTTC. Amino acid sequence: CAIRATGQFDEQFF.

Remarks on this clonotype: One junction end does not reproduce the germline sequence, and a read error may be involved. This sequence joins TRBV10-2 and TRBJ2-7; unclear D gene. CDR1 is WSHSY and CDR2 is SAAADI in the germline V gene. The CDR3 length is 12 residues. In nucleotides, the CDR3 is TGCGCCAACAGTGACGCGATCTACGAGCAGTACTTC. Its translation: CANSDAIYEQYF.